The 28 T cell receptor beta chains below come from one sample, sequenced in a study of cytomegalovirus exposure and HLA in healthy donors. Method: immunoSEQ multiplex PCR; TCRdb's copy keeps in-frame clones and lacks some. The profile covers 220,000 or so clones, with approximately 87% appearing a single time and 4.5% to 7% taken by the ten largest. The specimen sequenced was PBMCs. The receptors here all came from a woman between 18 and 29 years old in good health and CMV-seronegative.

This clone was picked up one time. The chain combines TRBV29-1 with TRBJ2-5; 15 bases are a match to TRBD2. V gave up 7 bases and J gave up 5 bases; unmatched junction bases: 8. CDR1 and CDR2 from the germline V gene are SQVTM and ANQGSEA. The CDR3 loop spans 15 amino acids. CDR3 protein: CSGTGLAGGAETQYF. For the CDR3, the DNA is TGCAGCGGTACCGGACTAGCGGGAGGGGCGGAGACCCAGTACTTC.

The V and J genes are TRBV6-6 and TRBJ1-4; no clear D gene. Germline-derived CDR1 and CDR2 are MNHNY and SVGAGI (reference sequence). V shed 2 bases and J shed 11 bases, with 12 bases lying between them. This CDR3 contains 13 residues. The CDR3 loop is CASSYGRWEKLFF. DNA for the CDR3: TGTGCCAGCAGTTACGGGCGGTGGGAGAAACTGTTTTTT.

The chain joins TRBV10-1 to TRBJ1-6; D remains unclear. This CDR3 is 14 amino acids long. Per the germline V gene, CDR1 is WNHNN and CDR2 is SYGVQD (reference sequence). Trimming left V 0 bases short and J 10 bases short, with 10 bases between. CDR3 in amino acids: CASSESLGSSPLHF. CDR3 sequence (DNA): TGCGCCAGCAGTGAGTCGCTCGGCAGCTCACCCCTCCACTTT.

V gene TRBV5-4 combines with J gene TRBJ1-2; D ambiguous. This CDR3 comprises 15 residues. Trimming shortened V by 1 base and J by 4 bases, and 14 bases separated the two germline ends. CDR1 and CDR2 (germline): SGHNT, YYREEE (reference sequence). The CDR3 is CASSLKGEMAYGYTF. The CDR3 region has the DNA TGTGCCAGCAGCTTGAAAGGTGAGATGGCCTATGGCTACACCTTC.

The chain combines TRBV10-1 with TRBJ2-7; D gene unclear. The CDR3 covers 13 residues. V was clipped by 2 bases and J by 6 bases, with 11 bases between them. Per germline, CDR1 WNHNN and CDR2 SYGVQD (reference sequence). CDR3 region: CASSENLGSEQYF. For the CDR3, the DNA is TGCGCCAGCAGTGAGAATCTGGGTTCCGAGCAGTACTTC.

The chain employs TRBV14 and TRBJ2-7; 13 nucleotides agree with TRBD2. Germline CDR1 SGHDN, CDR2 FVKESK. CDR3 length: 14 amino acids. The ends lost 6 bases at V and 5 bases at J; junction bases unmatched: 4. CDR3 protein: CASRSGLAGNEQYF. CDR3 sequence (DNA): TGTGCCAGCAGGTCGGGACTAGCGGGAAACGAGCAGTACTTC.

The chain's CDR3 is CASSVNKLAKNIQYF. The CDR3 DNA follows: TGCGCCAGCAGTGTGAACAAACTAGCCAAAAACATTCAGTACTTC. This chain uses TRBV10-2 with TRBJ2-4; no firm D call. V lost 4 bases, J lost 0 bases, and 10 bases lay in between. The CDR3 has 15 amino acids. Germline values: CDR1 WSHSY, CDR2 SAAADI.

This clone was detected only once. The chain joins TRBV27 to TRBJ1-5; D not resolved. The germline V gene has CDR1 MNHEY and CDR2 SMNVEV (reference sequence). V lost 6 bases to trimming and J lost 5 bases, with 23 bases between them. This CDR3 is 17 amino acids long. The CDR3 loop reads CASSSARGLGWDQPQHF. The CDR3 DNA sequence: TGTGCCAGCAGCTCCGCCCGGGGTTTGGGGTGGGATCAGCCCCAGCATTTT.

This chain connects TRBV27 to TRBJ2-7; TRBD1 might be the D (5 bases). CDR1 is MNHEY, CDR2 SMNVEV, per germline (reference sequence). The CDR3 runs 13 residues. Trimming removed 5 bases at V and 9 bases at J, with 17 bases between. CDR3 nucleotides: TGTGCCAGCAGTCCGCTTCAAGGGGCCCTGCAGTACTTC. Translation gives CASSPLQGALQYF.

This chain connects TRBV2 to TRBJ2-6, with D perhaps matching TRBD1 (6 bases). Germline values: CDR1 SNHLY, CDR2 FYNNEI. Trimming stripped 0 bases from V and 2 bases from J, with 11 bases between. The CDR3 has 17 residues. The CDR3 DNA reads TGTGCCAGCAGTGAAGCGCTTGGGGGCCCTGGGGCCAACGTCCTGACTTTC. Its translation: CASSEALGGPGANVLTF.

The chain employs TRBV2 and TRBJ2-5, with D perhaps TRBD1 or TRBD2 (5 bases each). V lost 5 bases to trimming and J lost 5 bases, with 12 bases between them. This CDR3 has 13 amino acids. Germline CDR1 reads SNHLY; CDR2 reads FYNNEI. The CDR3 DNA reads as TGTGCCAGCAGTAGAGGGGTCCTCGAGACCCAGTACTTC. Its protein is CASSRGVLETQYF.

This sequence joins TRBV28 and TRBJ2-7, with D possibly called TRBD1 or TRBD2 (5 bases each). Germline loops: CDR1 MDHEN, CDR2 SYDVKM. The CDR3 sequence is 15 residues long. V lost 6 bases to trimming and J lost 1 base, with 16 bases between them. This chain's CDR3 is CASSRTGTESYEQYF. The CDR3 DNA follows: TGTGCCAGCAGCCGCACCGGGACCGAATCCTACGAGCAGTACTTC.

The rearrangement joins TRBV29-1 to TRBJ2-1; TRBD2 agrees at 7 bases. Trimming removed 7 bases from V and 4 bases from J; junction bases left unmatched: 13. Germline lookup yields CDR1 SQVTM and CDR2 ANQGSEA. This CDR3 is 15 amino acids long. As DNA, the CDR3 is TGCAGCGGTTCCCGCGGGAGTCGGACGTACAATGAGCAGTTCTTC. As protein: CSGSRGSRTYNEQFF.

This clone was observed at least ten times. CDR3 DNA sequence: TGTGCCAGCAGTGCCGGGACTAGCGACACAGATACGCAGTATTTT. Its translation: CASSAGTSDTDTQYF. J is TRBJ2-3 and V is TRBV6-4; 10 bases match TRBD2. V lost 4 bases and J lost 2; bases outside the gene matches: 3. Germline CDR1 reads MRHNA; CDR2 reads SNTAGT. This CDR3 contains 15 residues.

This chain uses TRBV4-1 with TRBJ1-4; the match to TRBD1 covers 9 bases. V was clipped by 2 bases and J by 5 bases; unmatched bases: 3. The CDR3 spans 15 residues. Germline V gene lookup returns CDR1 MGHRA and CDR2 YSYEKL. The CDR3 DNA reads as TGCGCCAGCAGCCAAACCGGGACAGGGAATGAAAAACTGTTTTTT. This gives the protein CASSQTGTGNEKLFF.

Only a few counts were recorded for this clone. The chain combines TRBV14 with TRBJ1-6; D is ambiguous. From germline, CDR1 is SGHDN and CDR2 FVKESK. This CDR3 spans 12 amino acids. V lost 1 base and J 9 bases, leaving 4 bases between the germline ends. The CDR3 sequence is CASSQVGSPLHF. The CDR3 region has the DNA TGTGCCAGCAGCCAAGTGGGTTCACCCCTCCACTTT.

The V call is TRBV7-2, the J call TRBJ2-7; D is uncertain. The CDR3 is 12 residues long. Germline V gene data show CDR1 as SGHTA and CDR2 as FQGNSA. The V end lost 4 bases, the J end lost 2 bases, and 6 bases lay between the germline ends. CDR3 region: CASSSKPYEQYF. CDR3 coding DNA: TGTGCCAGCAGCTCAAAACCCTACGAGCAGTACTTC. The full variable domain, in which reference TRBV7-2 and TRBJ2-7 provide the parts outside the CDR3, is GAGVSQSPSNKVTEKGKDVELRCDPISGHTALYWYRQSLGQGLEFLIYFQGNSAPDKSGLPSDRFSAERTGGSVSTLTIQRTQQEDSAVYLCASSSKPYEQYFGPGTRLTVT.

This chain joins TRBV29-1 and TRBJ1-1; D is uncertain. Trimming shortened V by 1 base and J by 2 bases, and 8 bases separated the two germline ends. CDR1 and CDR2 from the germline V gene are SQVTM and ANQGSEA. This CDR3 has 13 residues. CDR3 in DNA: TGCAGCGTTGAAGCGGGCCTAAACACTGAAGCTTTCTTT. Its protein is CSVEAGLNTEAFF.

The chain uses TRBV7-2 and TRBJ2-7, with D unresolved. The CDR3 covers 14 residues. Germline CDR1 SGHTA, CDR2 FQGNSA. V was clipped by 0 bases and J by 7 bases, with 13 bases between them. CDR3 protein: CASSLAAKTYEQYF. The CDR3 coding sequence is TGTGCCAGCAGCTTAGCGGCAAAAACGTATGAGCAGTACTTC.

The rearrangement joins TRBV27 to TRBJ2-7; 8 nucleotides agree with TRBD2. The ends lost 2 bases at V and 6 bases at J; junction bases unmatched: 12. Germline V CDR1 and CDR2: MNHEY, SMNVEV (reference sequence). This CDR3 contains 16 residues. The chain's CDR3 is CASSLRPPGLGTEQYF. The CDR3 coding sequence is TGTGCCAGCAGTTTACGGCCTCCGGGACTAGGGACCGAGCAGTACTTC.

This chain links TRBV5-1 with TRBJ2-2; 7 bases align to TRBD2. Trimming removed 1 base from V and 4 bases from J; junction bases left unmatched: 7. The CDR3 runs 16 residues. Germline V gene sequence: CDR1 SGHRS, CDR2 YFSETQ. In DNA form, the CDR3 reads TGCGCCAGCAGCTTGAGAAAGGGCGGGAGCACCGGGGAGCTGTTTTTT. It specifies CASSLRKGGSTGELFF. Combining the CDR3 with reference TRBV5-1 and TRBJ2-2 gives the whole variable domain KAGVTQTPRYLIKTRGQQVTLSCSPISGHRSVSWYQQTPGQGLQFLFEYFSETQRNKGNFPGRFSGRQFSNSRSEMNVSTLELGDSALYLCASSLRKGGSTGELFFGEGSRLTVL.

The chain joins TRBV29-1 to TRBJ2-7; perhaps TRBD2 as D (6 bases). With 8 bases removed from V and 2 bases from J, the gap between germline ends came to 13 bases. Germline CDR1 SQVTM, CDR2 ANQGSEA. This CDR3 comprises 12 residues. This CDR3 is CSTRDSTYEQYF. CDR3 nucleotides: TGCAGCACCCGGGACTCCACCTACGAGCAGTACTTC.

The V and J genes are TRBV7-6 and TRBJ1-5; D remains ambiguous. The germline V gene has CDR1 SGHVS and CDR2 FNYEAQ. Trimming removed 2 bases at V and 5 bases at J, with 7 bases between. This CDR3 has 13 amino acids. CDR3 loop: CASSLTADQPQHF. In nucleotides, the CDR3 is TGTGCCAGCAGCTTAACGGCGGATCAGCCCCAGCATTTT. Together with reference TRBV7-6 and TRBJ1-5, the CDR3 gives the full variable domain: GAGVSQSPRYKVTKRGQDVALRCDPISGHVSLYWYRQALGQGPEFLTYFNYEAQQDKSGLPNDRFSAERPEGSISTLTIQRTEQRDSAMYRCASSLTADQPQHFGDGTRLSIL.

This clone occurred a few times. The chain has TRBV30 and TRBJ1-2; 8 bases align to TRBD1. Germline V gene lookup returns CDR1 GTSNPN and CDR2 SVGIG (reference sequence). The trim removed 4 bases at V and 4 bases at J, leaving 14 bases unmatched. CDR3 size: 16 residues. This CDR3 is CAWTGTGNPLLYGYTF. The DNA for the CDR3 is TGTGCCTGGACGGGGACAGGAAATCCTCTTCTCTATGGCTACACCTTC.

The V call is TRBV30, the J call TRBJ1-4; no reliable D call. Germline lookup yields CDR1 GTSNPN and CDR2 SVGIG (reference sequence). This CDR3 is built from 17 residues. Trimming removed 2 bases at V and 2 bases at J, with 18 bases between. The CDR3 coding sequence is TGTGCCTGGAGTCCTCTCTGGGTTTCGACTACTAATGAAAAACTGTTTTTT. The encoded protein is CAWSPLWVSTTNEKLFF.

The chain uses TRBV5-1 and TRBJ2-7, with 9 nucleotides matching TRBD1. Germline CDR1 is SGHRS and CDR2 is YFSETQ. The CDR3 runs 14 residues. V lost 4 bases, J lost 3 bases, and 5 bases stayed unmatched. CDR3: CASSVGTGIYEQYF. The CDR3 DNA is TGCGCCAGCAGCGTAGGGACAGGGATCTACGAGCAGTACTTC.

This chain joins TRBV19 and TRBJ2-7; D is possibly TRBD1 (5 bases). Trimming removed 7 bases at V and 2 bases at J, with 9 bases between. Germline V gives CDR1 LNHDA, CDR2 SQIVND (reference sequence). The CDR3 consists of 12 residues. The CDR3 region is CASKGRTYEQYF. DNA for the CDR3: TGTGCCAGTAAGGGGCGCACCTACGAGCAGTACTTC.

The V and J genes are TRBV11-3 and TRBJ2-3; no reliable D call. Germline assignment: CDR1 SGHNT and CDR2 YENEEA. CDR3 length equals 13 residues. Trimming pared 6 bases from V and 4 bases from J, leaving 11 bases between. CDR3: CASSQGDPDTQYF. The CDR3 DNA reads as TGTGCCAGCAGTCAAGGAGACCCAGATACGCAGTATTTT. The variable domain in full, completed from reference TRBV11-3 and TRBJ2-3, reads EAGVVQSPRYKIIEKKQPVAFWCNPISGHNTLYWYLQNLGQGPELLIRYENEEAVDDSQLPKDRFSAERLKGVDSTLKIQPAELGDSAVYLCASSQGDPDTQYFGPGTRLTVL.